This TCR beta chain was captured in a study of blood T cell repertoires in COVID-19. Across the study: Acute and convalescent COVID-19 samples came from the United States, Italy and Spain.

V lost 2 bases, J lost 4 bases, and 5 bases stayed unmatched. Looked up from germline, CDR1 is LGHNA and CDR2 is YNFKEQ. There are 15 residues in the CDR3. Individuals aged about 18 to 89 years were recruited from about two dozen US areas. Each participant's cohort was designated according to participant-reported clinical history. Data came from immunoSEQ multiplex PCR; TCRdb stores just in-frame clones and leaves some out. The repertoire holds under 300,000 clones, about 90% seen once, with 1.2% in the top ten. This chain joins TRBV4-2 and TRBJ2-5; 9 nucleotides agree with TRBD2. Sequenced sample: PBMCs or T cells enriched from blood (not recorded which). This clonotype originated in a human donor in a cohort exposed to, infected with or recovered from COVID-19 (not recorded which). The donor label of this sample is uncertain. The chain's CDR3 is CASSQYSGGVETQYF. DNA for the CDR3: TGTGCCAGCAGCCAATATAGCGGGGGAGTAGAGACCCAGTACTTC.